The next 4 T cell receptor beta chains were all read from a single sample in a study of HIV-infected patients and healthy controls. TCRdb reanalysed the 5' RACE reads using MiXCR and keeps one entry per CDR3 protein. The sample shows tens of thousands of distinct CDR3 sequences, over 15% of them seen only once. The source material was CD4+ T cells from blood. Source of these receptors: a human donor in good health.

This clonotype was seen ten or more times. The gene calls are TRBV12-3 or TRBV12-4 and TRBJ2-1; D gene unclear. The CDR3 spans 13 residues. V was cut by 5 bases and J by 4 bases, with 9 bases left in between. CDR3 protein: CASSLPQYNEQFF. The CDR3 region has the DNA TGTGCCAGCAGTCTGCCACAGTACAATGAGCAGTTCTTC.

The table lists this clonotype with a few counts. This rearrangement joins TRBV7-2 to TRBJ2-3; D call uncertain. Per the germline V gene, CDR1 is SGHTA and CDR2 is FQGNSA. The CDR3 has 12 residues. V lost 1 base and J 4 bases, leaving 3 bases between the germline ends. In DNA, the CDR3 is TGTGCCAGCAGCTTAGTTCCAGATACGCAGTATTTT. It yields the protein CASSLVPDTQYF. Complete variable domain (other parts from reference TRBV7-2 and TRBJ2-3): GAGVSQSPSNKVTEKGKDVELRCDPISGHTALYWYRQSLGQGLEFLIYFQGNSAPDKSGLPSDRFSAERTGGSVSTLTIQRTQQEDSAVYLCASSLVPDTQYFGPGTRLTVL.

V usage is TRBV6-6 and J usage is TRBJ1-5; D uncertain. CDR3 length: 16 residues. V was clipped by 3 bases and J by 6 bases, with 18 bases between them. Germline CDR1 and CDR2: MNHNY and SVGAGI (reference sequence). CDR3 nucleotide sequence: TGTGCCAGCAGTTATGAAGCGGCCTCCGGTCGTCAGCCCCAGCATTTT. Its translation is CASSYEAASGRQPQHF.

The table lists this clonotype with a few counts. The chain has TRBV3-1 and TRBJ1-2; D perhaps matches TRBD1 (5 bases). Germline values: CDR1 LGHDT, CDR2 YNNKEL (reference sequence). The CDR3 consists of 12 residues. Deletions cut 1 base from V and 8 bases from J, with 8 bases between. The CDR3 is CASSQAGRGYTF. In DNA, the CDR3 is TGTGCCAGCAGCCAAGCAGGGCGAGGCTACACCTTC.